This T cell receptor (beta chain) is from a study of blood T cells in healthy people across ages. Donors gave 9 to 10 milliliters of peripheral blood apiece. The authors ran a second PCR of roughly 6 to 12 cycles using a sample-barcoded 5' primer and a J-beta primer mix. TCRdb independently ran MiXCR on the 5' RACE reads; one entry per CDR3 protein. The table has approximately 800,000 distinct CDR3 sequences, 62% seen once; the top ten hold roughly 25%. V shed 2 bases and J shed 6 bases, with 9 bases lying between them. The CDR3 is 12 residues long. Per the germline V gene, CDR1 is SQVTM and CDR2 is ANQGSEA.

The chain recombines TRBV29-1 with TRBJ2-3; the D is unclear. The source of this sequence is a man under 40 in good health. The sequencing sample was made of blood. This chain's CDR3 is CSVEHYKDTQYF. In DNA form, the CDR3 reads TGCAGCGTTGAACACTACAAGGATACGCAGTATTTT.